This TCR beta chain was sequenced for a study of shared clonotypes between healthy human individuals. Across the whole study: Researchers assigned three CD4 naive, three CD4 memory, two CD8 naive and one CD8 memory plate to each donor.

As regards this clone: Antigen unknown.

TCRdb keeps only in-frame clones here, not all; method: immunoSEQ multiplex PCR. This table has millions of clones, just over 90% appearing once. Splitting of CD4+ cells produced CD45RA+ naive and CD45RA-negative memory subsets. Overall study results and limits: Large depth notwithstanding, sorted-subset sequencing proved incomplete by rarefaction. Only a few donors were included, so the genetic and exposure-history diversity represented was limited.

The germline gives CDR1 SQVTM, CDR2 ANQGSEA. The V gene lost 7 bases and the J gene lost 5 bases, with 14 bases spanning the gap. There are 12 residues in the CDR3. This rearrangement joins TRBV29-1 to TRBJ1-1; tentatively, D is TRBD1 (6 bases). The sample taken for sequencing was naive CD4+ T cells from PBMCs. The subset was: CD45RA+ positively selected. This clonotype originated in a man aged 18 to 30 in good health. Some clones in this sample may be carry-over from other donors' samples. The CDR3, as DNA: TGCAGCGCCATACAGGGTAGGACTGAAGCTTTCTTT. Translation: CSAIQGRTEAFF.